This record looks at one T cell receptor beta chain sequence and its context. Its antigen is not known. This CDR3 comprises 13 residues. The V gene's germline CDR1 is KGHDR and CDR2 SFDVKD. These data are taken from a study of T cells expressing NK-cell markers. Background on the study: Researchers got TCR beta repertoires out of sorted CD3+CD56+NKG2C+, CD3+CD56+NKG2C- and CD3+CD56-NKG2C+ T cells. General study points: Several donors' CD3+CD56-NKG2C+ cells were dominated by the same clonotypes. NKG2C+ dominant clonotypes from about 6 donors made up about 1.0-7.5% of CD8+ T cells.

The TCR beta cDNA came from 5'RACE template switching with UMIs. TCRdb reprocessed the 5' RACE reads, keeping one entry per CDR3 protein, no DNA. The table for this sample gives about 460,000 distinct CDR3 sequences. The clonotype originates from a woman aged 45 to 65 in good health. The V call is TRBV24-1, the J call TRBJ2-1. What was sequenced was blood T cells: a sorted CD56 or NKG2C T cell subset, CD4+ or CD8+ T cells, or bulk PBMC T cells (not recorded which). CDR3 in amino acids: CATKSSKSNEQFF.